A single sample is the source of the 29 T cell receptor beta chains below, sequenced in a study of naive and memory T cell subsets (dated by TCRdb to about 2017). The library was obtained by UMI-ligation and nested PCR. The listed sequencing device is Illumina MiSeq. The beta constant-region primer consisted of an equimolar mixture of two oligonucleotides that together covered TRBC1 and TRBC2. TCRdb reworked the public reads: Q25 trimming with fastp, MiXCR clone assembly, productive beta chains retained. Rows with a matching CDR3 protein are joined into one entry that keeps the most common DNA and genes. The sample table holds more than 25,000 distinct CDR3 sequences, of which about 10% were seen once. The ten biggest clones cover over 15% of the sample. Input material: effector memory CD4+ T cells from blood. The cell subset or site label corresponds to: effector memory, CD45RA- CD27-. The origin of the receptors is a human donor in good health.

The CDR3 region has the DNA TGTGCCAGCAGGACCGGCGGGAGTACCAATGAGCAGTTCTTC. Residues: CASRTGGSTNEQFF. The chain links TRBV6-2 or TRBV6-3 to TRBJ2-1; 7 bases line up with TRBD2. CDR1 is MNHEY and CDR2 is SVGEGT in the germline V gene. The V segment lost 6 bases and the J segment 6 bases; nucleotides outside the gene matches: 8. The CDR3 has 14 amino acids.

Relative to its sample, this clonotype is medium-sized. The chain links TRBV12-3 or TRBV12-4 to TRBJ1-1, with unresolved D. The CDR3 contains 14 residues. V lost 8 bases, J lost 0 bases, and 13 bases lay in between. CDR3 nucleotides: TGTGCCAGCGGACCACAGAGTTTGAACACTGAAGCTTTCTTT. This translates into CASGPQSLNTEAFF.

This clonotype showed up just a few times. Here the CDR3 DNA reads TGTGCCAGCAGCTCGACTACCCTCATAGAGACCCAGTACTTC. This gives the protein CASSSTTLIETQYF. The chain links TRBV6-1 to TRBJ2-5; TRBD2 might be the D (5 bases). Germline CDR1 is MNHNS and CDR2 is SASEGT. The CDR3 loop spans 14 amino acids. Trimming took 6 bases from V and 4 from J, leaving 15 bases between them.

The chain links TRBV7-9 to TRBJ1-5, with 9 bases matching TRBD1. In germline, CDR1 is SEHNR, CDR2 FQNEAQ (reference sequence). Germline trimming cut 5 bases from V and 7 bases from J; bases unmatched to any gene: 6. The CDR3 covers 14 residues. DNA of the CDR3: TGTGCCAGCAGCCCGGGACAGGGATCCCAGCCCCAGCATTTT. This gives the protein CASSPGQGSQPQHF.

This clonotype was seen more than once but under ten times. This chain connects TRBV20-1 to TRBJ2-3; TRBD1 is a possible D gene (5 bases). The ends were cut back, 0 bases at V and 4 bases at J, with 17 bases in the middle. This CDR3 is built from 16 residues. Germline assignment: CDR1 DFQATT and CDR2 SNEGSKA (reference sequence). CDR3 nucleotides: TGCAGTGCTAGAGAGGTACCCCGGCTAGGGGCAGATACGCAGTATTTT. It translates to CSAREVPRLGADTQYF.

This chain uses TRBV5-4 with TRBJ1-4; D is unresolved. The germline V gene has CDR1 SGHNT and CDR2 YYREEE (reference sequence). Trimming removed 2 bases from V and 7 bases from J, with 6 bases in between. The CDR3 totals 12 residues. As DNA, the CDR3 is TGTGCCAGCAGCTTTTGGGGTGAAAAACTGTTTTTT. Protein sequence: CASSFWGEKLFF.

At least ten counts were recorded for this clonotype. V and J are TRBV12-3 or TRBV12-4 and TRBJ2-1; possibly TRBD1 for D (6 bases). Between the trimmed V and J ends, which lost 6 bases and 6 bases, there was a span of 12 bases. This CDR3 is built from 13 residues. CDR3 region: CASRGDTRNEQFF. Written as DNA, the CDR3 is TGTGCCAGCAGGGGGGACACCCGCAATGAGCAGTTCTTC.

In this sample, this clonotype turned up many times. The gene calls are TRBV7-2 and TRBJ2-6; D unresolved. V was pared by 3 bases and J by 3 bases, with 3 bases between. The CDR3 contains 13 residues. Germline CDR1 is SGHTA and CDR2 is FQGNSA. The CDR3 reads CASSFVGANVLTF. The DNA for the CDR3 is TGTGCCAGCAGCTTTGTTGGGGCCAACGTCCTGACTTTC.

V usage is TRBV3-1 and J usage is TRBJ2-2; TRBD2 matches 14 bases. The ends lost 6 bases at V and 0 bases at J; junction bases unmatched: 3. This CDR3 comprises 17 residues. CDR1 is LGHDT, CDR2 YNNKEL, per germline (reference sequence). The CDR3 is CASRTSGGAANTGELFF. As DNA, the CDR3 is TGTGCCAGCAGGACTAGCGGGGGGGCTGCGAACACCGGGGAGCTGTTTTTT.

This rearrangement joins TRBV2 to TRBJ1-1, with D hard to call. The germline gives CDR1 SNHLY, CDR2 FYNNEI. This CDR3 region has 14 residues. Trimming removed 2 bases from V and 0 bases from J, with 7 bases in between. CDR3: CASSESLVNTEAFF. The CDR3 DNA sequence: TGTGCCAGCAGTGAAAGCCTGGTGAACACTGAAGCTTTCTTT.

This chain links TRBV18 with TRBJ2-5; the D call may be TRBD1 or TRBD2 (5 bases each). Between the trimmed V and J ends, which lost 4 bases and 3 bases, there was a span of 9 bases. The CDR3 has 13 residues. Germline CDR1 is KGHSH and CDR2 is LQKENI. The CDR3: CASSRGRKETQYF. The CDR3 DNA reads as TGTGCCAGCTCACGGGGGAGAAAAGAGACCCAGTACTTC.

In this sample, this clonotype turned up many times. The chain uses TRBV20-1 and TRBJ2-5, with D unclear. Germline CDR1 is DFQATT and CDR2 is SNEGSKA (reference sequence). CDR3 length: 13 residues. V gave up 6 bases and J gave up 5 bases, with 16 bases separating them. DNA of the CDR3: TGCAGTGCCCCACCGGACGGCGCCGAGACCCAGTACTTC. Residues: CSAPPDGAETQYF.

This clonotype was observed a few times. This chain uses TRBV7-9 with TRBJ2-3, with D maybe TRBD1 (6 bases). The CDR3 sequence is 13 residues long. V lost 2 bases and J lost 13, with 16 bases in between. Germline CDR1 reads SEHNR; CDR2 reads FQNEAQ (reference sequence). CDR3 loop: CASSLKRTAWKYF. In nucleotides, the CDR3 is TGTGCCAGCAGCTTAAAGAGGACAGCCTGGAAGTATTTT.

This clonotype has a count of ten or more. CDR3 amino acids: CASSPTVGTGRGVAQYF. The CDR3 DNA reads as TGTGCCAGCAGCCCAACGGTTGGGACAGGGCGAGGAGTAGCCCAGTACTTC. The chain recombines TRBV7-3 with TRBJ2-5; TRBD1 agrees at 9 bases. Germline V gives CDR1 SGHTA, CDR2 FQGTGA. V shed 5 bases and J 9 bases; nucleotides not matched to a gene: 19. The CDR3 consists of 17 residues.

This clonotype was found a few times. The rearrangement links TRBV4-3 to TRBJ2-3; D unclear. Trimming took 1 base from V and 8 from J, leaving 10 bases between them. The CDR3 is 13 amino acids. Germline CDR1 and CDR2: LGHNA and YSLEER. CDR3 sequence reads: CASSQGPAATQYF. In DNA, the CDR3 is TGCGCCAGCAGCCAAGGGCCCGCGGCTACGCAGTATTTT.

This clonotype was seen ten or more times. The chain combines TRBV24-1 with TRBJ2-3; TRBD2 agrees at 10 bases. CDR1 is KGHDR, CDR2 SFDVKD, per germline. V lost 5 bases and J lost 0; bases outside the gene matches: 4. This CDR3 comprises 16 residues. CDR3 in DNA: TGTGCCACCAGTGGGTATAGCGGGGGGAGCACAGATACGCAGTATTTT. This encodes CATSGYSGGSTDTQYF.

The genes are TRBV28 and TRBJ2-1; 7 bases agree with TRBD1. The CDR3 length is 14 residues. The junction had 7 bases not matched to a gene; V was cut back by 6 bases and J by 5 bases. Germline CDR1 is MDHEN and CDR2 is SYDVKM. The CDR3 spells CASSTGVVDNEQFF. The CDR3 coding sequence is TGTGCCAGCAGCACAGGGGTCGTGGACAATGAGCAGTTCTTC.

This clonotype was picked up many times. The V and J genes are TRBV20-1 and TRBJ1-1; D unclear. V lost 5 bases and J lost 0, with 4 bases in between. The germline gives CDR1 DFQATT, CDR2 SNEGSKA (reference sequence). CDR3 length: 11 amino acids. The CDR3 region is CSAWMNTEAFF. The CDR3 nucleotides are TGCAGTGCTTGGATGAACACTGAAGCTTTCTTT.

This clonotype was detected many times. The rearrangement uses TRBV30 and TRBJ1-5; D is unresolved. This CDR3 has 12 amino acids. Per the germline V gene, CDR1 is GTSNPN and CDR2 is SVGIG (reference sequence). With 8 bases removed from V and 4 bases from J, the gap between germline ends came to 12 bases. The CDR3 nucleotides are TGTGCCGCCGGGTTTGGAAATCAGCCCCAGCATTTT. Translating it yields CAAGFGNQPQHF. The whole variable domain, remainder taken from reference TRBV30 and TRBJ1-5, is SQTIHQWPATLVQPVGSPLSLECTVEGTSNPNLYWYRQAAGRGLQLLFYSVGIGQISSEVPQNLSASRPQDRQFILSSKKLLLSDSGFYLCAAGFGNQPQHFGDGTRLSIL.

This chain connects TRBV5-1 to TRBJ1-1; perhaps TRBD1 as D (5 bases). This CDR3 is 14 amino acids long. V was pared by 0 bases and J by 4 bases, with 10 bases between. CDR1 is SGHRS and CDR2 is YFSETQ in the germline V gene. In nucleotides, the CDR3 is TGCGCCAGCAGCTTGGGGACCGGGGGCACTGAAGCTTTCTTT. As protein: CASSLGTGGTEAFF.

V gene TRBV5-4 combines with J gene TRBJ1-2; no clear D gene. Germline CDR1 reads SGHNT; CDR2 reads YYREEE (reference sequence). Trimming stripped 0 bases from V and 0 bases from J, with 6 bases between. CDR3 length: 14 residues. This CDR3 reads CASSLERSNYGYTF. CDR3 DNA: TGTGCCAGCAGCTTGGAACGCTCTAACTATGGCTACACCTTC. Complete variable domain (other parts from reference TRBV5-4 and TRBJ1-2): ETGVTQSPTHLIKTRGQQVTLRCSSQSGHNTVSWYQQALGQGPQFIFQYYREEENGRGNFPPRFSGLQFPNYSSELNVNALELDDSALYLCASSLERSNYGYTFGSGTRLTVV.

This clonotype was seen ten or more times. The chain links TRBV7-2 to TRBJ2-2, with TRBD1 matching over 8 bases. The germline V gene encodes CDR1 SGHTA and CDR2 FQGNSA. The ends lost 6 bases at V and 4 bases at J; junction bases unmatched: 4. The CDR3 is made up of 14 amino acids. CDR3 sequence: CASRLDRGTGELFF. CDR3 coding DNA: TGTGCCAGCAGACTCGACAGGGGCACCGGGGAGCTGTTTTTT.

This clonotype was counted between two and nine times. The rearrangement links TRBV2 to TRBJ2-7; 9 positions agree with TRBD1. Germline loops: CDR1 SNHLY, CDR2 FYNNEI. This CDR3 comprises 13 residues. The V segment lost 6 bases and the J segment 7 bases; nucleotides outside the gene matches: 7. The DNA of the CDR3 is TGTGCCAGCAGACAGGGGGCGGGAAGGGAGCAGTACTTC. Its translation is CASRQGAGREQYF.

In its sample, this clonotype was seen a few times. The CDR3 DNA reads as TGTGCCACCCTGGGAGGGGGGAAAGATACGCAGTATTTT. Its protein is CATLGGGKDTQYF. The chain recombines TRBV2 with TRBJ2-3; TRBD2 might be the D (7 bases). This CDR3 is 13 amino acids long. CDR1 is SNHLY, CDR2 FYNNEI, per germline. Trimming shortened V by 10 bases and J by 5 bases, and 16 bases separated the two germline ends.

This clonotype showed up many times. The rearrangement uses TRBV15 and TRBJ2-7; D is perhaps TRBD1 or TRBD2 (5 bases each). V was clipped by 0 bases and J by 0 bases, with 9 bases between them. The CDR3 consists of 15 residues. CDR1 and CDR2 from the germline V gene are LNHNV and YYDKDF (reference sequence). CDR3 sequence: CATSRDKGSSYEQYF. In nucleotides, the CDR3 is TGTGCCACCAGCAGAGATAAGGGGAGCTCCTACGAGCAGTACTTC.

This clonotype was counted at least ten times. The rearrangement joins TRBV27 to TRBJ2-7, with 13 nucleotides matching TRBD2. V was pared by 6 bases and J by 0 bases, with 2 bases of the junction left unmatched. The CDR3 covers 15 residues. From germline, CDR1 is MNHEY and CDR2 SMNVEV (reference sequence). CDR3 in amino acids: CASRGTSGASYEQYF. The CDR3 region has the DNA TGTGCCAGCAGGGGGACTAGCGGGGCCTCCTACGAGCAGTACTTC.

The chain has TRBV20-1 and TRBJ2-7; D is ambiguous. CDR1 is DFQATT and CDR2 is SNEGSKA in the germline V gene (reference sequence). This CDR3 is 11 amino acids long. V was trimmed by 6 bases and J by 5 bases, leaving 11 bases between them. CDR3 residues: CSADHGHEQYF. The CDR3 region has the DNA TGCAGTGCGGACCATGGGCACGAGCAGTACTTC.

This clonotype was observed many times. The chain recombines TRBV19 with TRBJ1-2, with 7 bases fitting TRBD1. Germline assignment: CDR1 LNHDA and CDR2 SQIVND (reference sequence). J lost 4 bases, V lost 4 bases, and 6 bases had no gene match. The CDR3 totals 14 residues. The CDR3 nucleotides are TGTGCCAGTAGTAGGGGACAGTCGGTCTATGGCTACACCTTC. Translating gives CASSRGQSVYGYTF.

This clonotype was picked up a small number of times. The chain has TRBV3-1 and TRBJ2-5, with D possibly TRBD2 on 6 matching bases. From germline, CDR1 is LGHDT and CDR2 YNNKEL (reference sequence). The CDR3 spans 18 residues. The V end lost 2 bases, the J end lost 0 bases, and 19 bases lay between the germline ends. The CDR3 region has the DNA TGTGCCAGCAGCCAAAGGCCTTTTAGCGGCCAAAACCAAGAGACCCAGTACTTC. It codes for CASSQRPFSGQNQETQYF.